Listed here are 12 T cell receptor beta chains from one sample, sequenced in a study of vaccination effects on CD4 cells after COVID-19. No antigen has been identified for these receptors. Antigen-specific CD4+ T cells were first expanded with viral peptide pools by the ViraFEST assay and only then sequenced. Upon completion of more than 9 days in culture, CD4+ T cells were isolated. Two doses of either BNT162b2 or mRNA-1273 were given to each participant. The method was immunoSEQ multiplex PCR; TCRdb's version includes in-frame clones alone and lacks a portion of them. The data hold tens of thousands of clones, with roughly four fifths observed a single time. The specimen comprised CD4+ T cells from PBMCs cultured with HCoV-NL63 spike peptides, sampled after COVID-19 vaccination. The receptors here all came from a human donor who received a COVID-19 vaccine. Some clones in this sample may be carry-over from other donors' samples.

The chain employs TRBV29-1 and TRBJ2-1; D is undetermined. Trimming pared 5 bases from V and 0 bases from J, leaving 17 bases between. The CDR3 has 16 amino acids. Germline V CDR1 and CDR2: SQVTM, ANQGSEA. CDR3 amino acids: CSVRLGVARSYNEQFF. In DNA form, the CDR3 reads TGCAGCGTTAGGTTAGGAGTAGCTCGCTCCTACAATGAGCAGTTCTTC.

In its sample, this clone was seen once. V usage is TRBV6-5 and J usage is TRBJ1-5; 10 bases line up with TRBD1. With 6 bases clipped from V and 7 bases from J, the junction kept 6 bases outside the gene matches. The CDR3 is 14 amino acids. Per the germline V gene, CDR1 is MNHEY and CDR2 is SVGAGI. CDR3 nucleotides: TGTGCCAGCAGCCCAGGGACAGGGGAACAGCCCCAGCATTTT. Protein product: CASSPGTGEQPQHF.

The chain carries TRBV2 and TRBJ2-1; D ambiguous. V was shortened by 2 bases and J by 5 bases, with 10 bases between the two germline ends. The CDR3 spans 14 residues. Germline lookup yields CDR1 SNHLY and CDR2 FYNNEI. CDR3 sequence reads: CASSERNLNNEQFF. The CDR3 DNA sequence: TGTGCCAGCAGTGAACGGAACCTGAACAATGAGCAGTTCTTC.

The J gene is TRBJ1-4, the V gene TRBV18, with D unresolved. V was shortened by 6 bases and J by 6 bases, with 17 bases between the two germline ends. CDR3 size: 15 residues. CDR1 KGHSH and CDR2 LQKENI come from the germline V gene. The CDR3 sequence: CASSPVGVRDEKLFF. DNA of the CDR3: TGTGCCAGCTCGCCCGTTGGGGTAAGGGATGAAAAACTGTTTTTT.

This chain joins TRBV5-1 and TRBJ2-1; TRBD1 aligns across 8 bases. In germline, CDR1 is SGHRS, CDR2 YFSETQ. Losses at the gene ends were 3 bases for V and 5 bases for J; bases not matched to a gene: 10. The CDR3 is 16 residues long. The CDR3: CASSSRTGSRDNEQFF. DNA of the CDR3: TGCGCCAGCAGCTCCAGGACAGGGAGCAGGGACAATGAGCAGTTCTTC.

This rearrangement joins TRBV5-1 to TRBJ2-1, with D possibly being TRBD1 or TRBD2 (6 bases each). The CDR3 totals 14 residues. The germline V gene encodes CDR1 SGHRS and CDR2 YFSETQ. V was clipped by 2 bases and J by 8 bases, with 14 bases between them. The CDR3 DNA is TGCGCCAGCAGCTTCATTCTCGGGGGCGATGAGCAGTTCTTC. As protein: CASSFILGGDEQFF.

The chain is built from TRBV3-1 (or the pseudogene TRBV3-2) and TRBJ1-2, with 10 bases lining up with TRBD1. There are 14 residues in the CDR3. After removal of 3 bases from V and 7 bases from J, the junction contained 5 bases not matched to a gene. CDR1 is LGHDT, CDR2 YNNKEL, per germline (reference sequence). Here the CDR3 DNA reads TGTGCCAGCAGCCAGTTGGGACAGGGGACTGGCTACACCTTC. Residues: CASSQLGQGTGYTF.

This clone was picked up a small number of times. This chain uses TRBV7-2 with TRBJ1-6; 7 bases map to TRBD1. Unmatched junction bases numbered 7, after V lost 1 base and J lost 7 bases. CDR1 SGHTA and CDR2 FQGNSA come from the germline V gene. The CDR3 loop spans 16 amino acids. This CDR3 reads CASSLDGRGSNSPLHF. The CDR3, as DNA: TGTGCCAGCAGCTTAGACGGCAGGGGGTCGAATTCACCCCTCCACTTT.

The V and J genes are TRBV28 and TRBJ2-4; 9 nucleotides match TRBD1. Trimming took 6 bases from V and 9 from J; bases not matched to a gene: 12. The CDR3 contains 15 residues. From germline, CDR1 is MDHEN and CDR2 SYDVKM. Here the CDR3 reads CASSEMGQGSGIQYF. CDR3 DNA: TGTGCCAGCAGCGAGATGGGACAGGGCTCCGGCATTCAGTACTTC.

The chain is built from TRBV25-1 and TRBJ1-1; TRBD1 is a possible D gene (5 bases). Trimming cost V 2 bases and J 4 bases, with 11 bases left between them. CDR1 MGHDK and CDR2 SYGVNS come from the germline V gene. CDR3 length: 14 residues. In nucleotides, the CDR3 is TGTGCCAGCAGTGAACAGGGTTTTAGCACTGAAGCTTTCTTT. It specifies CASSEQGFSTEAFF.

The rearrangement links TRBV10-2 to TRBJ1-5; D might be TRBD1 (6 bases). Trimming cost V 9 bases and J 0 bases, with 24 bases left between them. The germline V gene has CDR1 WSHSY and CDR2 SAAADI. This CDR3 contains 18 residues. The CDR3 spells CARTAGGGGGYSNQPQHF. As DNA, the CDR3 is TGCGCCAGAACAGCGGGGGGGGGCGGAGGCTATAGCAATCAGCCCCAGCATTTT.

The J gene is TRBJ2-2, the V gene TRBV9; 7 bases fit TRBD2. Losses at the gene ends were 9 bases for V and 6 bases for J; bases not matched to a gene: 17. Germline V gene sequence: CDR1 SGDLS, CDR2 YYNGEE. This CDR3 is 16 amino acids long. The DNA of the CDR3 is TGTGCCACCTCACCTCTTAGCGGGCTCCTGCCCGGGGAGCTGTTTTTT. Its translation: CATSPLSGLLPGELFF.